The 30 T cell receptor beta chains listed next were all sequenced from one sample in a study of siplizumab effects on memory and regulatory T cells. The table came from immunoSEQ multiplex PCR; TCRdb's copy has only in-frame clones and leaves some out. The repertoire holds 50,000 or so clones, with about 90% as singletons. Sequenced material: naive CD8+ T cells sorted from blood. These receptor sequences come from a human donor in good health.

V and J are TRBV7-3 and TRBJ2-1, with 9 bases lining up with TRBD2. Germline lookup yields CDR1 SGHTA and CDR2 FQGTGA. The CDR3 runs 14 residues. With V trimmed by 5 bases and J by 3 bases, 2 bases remained unmatched. The chain's CDR3 is CASSVSGSYNEQFF. Written as DNA, the CDR3 is TGTGCCAGCAGCGTTAGCGGGAGCTACAATGAGCAGTTCTTC.

This rearrangement joins TRBV5-6 to TRBJ1-1, with D hard to call. This CDR3 comprises 12 residues. Germline V gives CDR1 SGHDT, CDR2 YYEEEE. Trimming cost V 2 bases and J 4 bases, with 6 bases left between them. CDR3 sequence (DNA): TGTGCCAGCAGCTTTCTTAGCACTGAAGCTTTCTTT. It translates to CASSFLSTEAFF.

The chain has TRBV10-2 and TRBJ2-3, with 9 bases aligning to TRBD2. V gave up 7 bases and J gave up 4 bases; unmatched junction bases: 6. The CDR3 is made up of 14 amino acids. Germline V gene lookup returns CDR1 WSHSY and CDR2 SAAADI. CDR3 region: CASTSSGSADTQYF. CDR3 DNA: TGCGCCAGCACGAGTAGCGGGAGCGCAGATACGCAGTATTTT.

V usage is TRBV6-1 and J usage is TRBJ2-3; 8 nucleotides agree with TRBD2. CDR1 and CDR2 (germline): MNHNS, SASEGT. The CDR3 spans 14 residues. V trimming: 2 bases; J trimming: 7 bases; junction bases outside the gene matches: 5. The CDR3: CASSEPSGPYTQYF. CDR3 DNA sequence: TGTGCCAGCAGTGAACCTAGCGGGCCTTATACGCAGTATTTT.

V and J are TRBV7-9 and TRBJ1-2, with 7 bases identical to TRBD1. Germline trimming cut 5 bases from V and 0 bases from J; bases unmatched to any gene: 9. This CDR3 has 16 amino acids. Germline lookup yields CDR1 SEHNR and CDR2 FQNEAQ (reference sequence). The CDR3 spells CASSLRDSEANYGYTF. The DNA of the CDR3 is TGTGCCAGCAGCCTCCGGGACAGCGAAGCTAACTATGGCTACACCTTC.

V usage is TRBV11-2 and J usage is TRBJ2-1; 11 bases agree with TRBD2. The CDR3 totals 17 residues. With V trimmed by 5 bases and J by 1 base, 7 bases remained unmatched. From germline, CDR1 is SGHAT and CDR2 FQNNGV. The DNA of the CDR3 is TGTGCCAGCAGCCACCCAACTAGCGGGGGATCCTACAATGAGCAGTTCTTC. Residues: CASSHPTSGGSYNEQFF.

This sequence joins TRBV2 and TRBJ2-7; 9 bases agree with TRBD1. The germline gives CDR1 SNHLY, CDR2 FYNNEI. This CDR3 has 16 amino acids. V was clipped by 3 bases and J by 2 bases; unmatched bases: 8. The CDR3: CASSDLNRDRAYEQYF. CDR3 in DNA: TGTGCCAGCAGTGATCTCAACCGGGACAGGGCCTACGAGCAGTACTTC.

This clone was seen only a few times. V is TRBV1 and J is TRBJ2-6. TRBV1 is a pseudogene segment. CDR3 length: 11 amino acids. The CDR3 DNA reads as TGCACCAGCAGTCGGGCCAACGTCCTGACTTTC. Amino acid sequence: CTSSRANVLTF.

The chain is built from TRBV29-1 and TRBJ1-2; D not certain. The CDR3 contains 14 residues. Germline V lookup: CDR1 SQVTM, CDR2 ANQGSEA. Deletions cut 7 bases from V and 2 bases from J, with 17 bases between. The CDR3 bases are TGCAGCGCTAGGACTGCTTGGGAAAACTATGGCTACACCTTC. This translates into CSARTAWENYGYTF. Full variable domain (outside the CDR3, taken from reference TRBV29-1 and TRBJ1-2): SAVISQKPSRDICQRGTSLTIQCQVDSQVTMMFWYRQQPGQSLTLIATANQGSEATYESGFVIDKFPISRPNLTFSTLTVSNMSPEDSSIYLCSARTAWENYGYTFGSGTRLTVV.

This clone has just a few counts. V gene TRBV4-1 combines with J gene TRBJ1-1, with D tentatively TRBD1 (6 bases). Trimming removed 10 bases at V and 0 bases at J, with 18 bases between. Germline CDR1 and CDR2: MGHRA and YSYEKL. The CDR3 is made up of 15 amino acids. CDR3 region: CATQTGQGMNTEAFF. The CDR3 coding sequence is TGCGCCACACAGACAGGCCAGGGCATGAACACTGAAGCTTTCTTT.

This chain's CDR3 is CASSVGLADYNEQFF. The CDR3 DNA is TGTGCCAGCAGCGTAGGACTAGCGGATTACAATGAGCAGTTCTTC. The chain has TRBV9 and TRBJ2-1; 9 positions match TRBD2. V shed 0 bases, J shed 4 bases, and the junction held 2 bases outside the gene matches. This CDR3 is built from 15 residues. CDR1 and CDR2 (germline): SGDLS, YYNGEE.

This clone was observed a few times. J is TRBJ2-1 and V is TRBV5-4; D is uncertain. The CDR3 spans 11 residues. CDR1 SGHNT and CDR2 YYREEE come from the germline V gene (reference sequence). Deletions cut 0 bases from V and 8 bases from J, with 3 bases between. The CDR3 DNA reads TGTGCCAGCAGCTTGGCTCATGAGCAGTTCTTC. It translates to CASSLAHEQFF.

The chain combines TRBV19 with TRBJ1-1; the D is unclear. The V gene's germline CDR1 is LNHDA and CDR2 SQIVND (reference sequence). This CDR3 region has 12 residues. V gave up 0 bases and J gave up 7 bases, with 6 bases separating them. The CDR3 loop reads CASSIELNEAFF. The CDR3 region has the DNA TGTGCCAGTAGTATAGAACTTAATGAAGCTTTCTTT.

The chain is built from TRBV5-4 and TRBJ2-3; 9 nucleotides agree with TRBD1. Trimming cost V 4 bases and J 5 bases; bases outside gene matches: 8. The germline CDR1 and CDR2 sequences are SGHNT and YYREEE (reference sequence). The CDR3 has 15 amino acids. This chain's CDR3 is CASSPGQGDGDTQYF. DNA for the CDR3: TGTGCCAGCAGCCCGGGACAGGGTGATGGAGATACGCAGTATTTT.

The chain employs TRBV5-6 and TRBJ2-1, with 8 bases aligning to TRBD1. This CDR3 contains 15 residues. Losses at the gene ends were 0 bases for V and 7 bases for J; bases not matched to a gene: 6. Germline V CDR1 and CDR2: SGHDT, YYEEEE. The CDR3 sequence: CASSLVQGAANEQFF. The CDR3 region has the DNA TGTGCCAGCAGCTTGGTTCAGGGGGCTGCAAATGAGCAGTTCTTC.

The rearrangement uses TRBV27 and TRBJ2-2; D tentatively fits TRBD1 or TRBD2 (5 bases each). Deletions cut 4 bases from V and 5 bases from J, with 17 bases between. Germline CDR1 reads MNHEY; CDR2 reads SMNVEV (reference sequence). The CDR3 is 16 residues long. The CDR3 spells CASSSDSGRWTGELFF. CDR3 sequence (DNA): TGTGCCAGCAGTTCCGACTCAGGGAGATGGACCGGGGAGCTGTTTTTT.

This clone is a singleton in its sample. The chain combines TRBV5-6 with TRBJ1-3; no firm D call. Germline V gene lookup returns CDR1 SGHDT and CDR2 YYEEEE. CDR3 length: 15 residues. The germline V and J ends were trimmed by 2 bases and 2 bases, with 11 bases remaining between them. The CDR3 nucleotides read TGTGCCAGCAGCTTTAAGTCGGGGACTGGAAACACCATATATTTT. Translating it yields CASSFKSGTGNTIYF.

The rearrangement uses TRBV6-1 and TRBJ1-5; no definite D call. Germline V CDR1 and CDR2: MNHNS, SASEGT. Trimming removed 11 bases from V and 0 bases from J, with 14 bases in between. The CDR3 runs 14 residues. CDR3 sequence reads: CARGAVNSNQPQHF. CDR3 DNA: TGTGCCCGCGGAGCAGTTAATAGCAATCAGCCCCAGCATTTT.

The chain couples TRBV5-1 to TRBJ2-1; maybe TRBD2 (6 bases). Trimming removed 4 bases from V and 4 bases from J, with 15 bases in between. This CDR3 spans 15 amino acids. Per the germline V gene, CDR1 is SGHRS and CDR2 is YFSETQ. The CDR3 sequence is CASSLLADLYNEQFF. CDR3 bases: TGCGCCAGCAGCCTCTTAGCGGACTTATACAATGAGCAGTTCTTC.

This clone was counted a single time. This chain joins TRBV14 and TRBJ1-2; unclear D gene. The CDR3 has 14 amino acids. The germline gives CDR1 SGHDN, CDR2 FVKESK. The V end lost 1 base, the J end lost 0 bases, and 6 bases lay between the germline ends. CDR3 residues: CASSQVRTNYGYTF. The CDR3 DNA is TGTGCCAGCAGCCAAGTGAGGACTAACTATGGCTACACCTTC. Full variable domain (rest looked up from reference TRBV14 and TRBJ1-2): EAGVTQFPSHSVIEKGQTVTLRCDPISGHDNLYWYRRVMGKEIKFLLHFVKESKQDESGMPNNRFLAERTGGTYSTLKVQPAELEDSGVYFCASSQVRTNYGYTFGSGTRLTVV.

The chain recombines TRBV7-9 with TRBJ1-1, with 8 bases fitting TRBD1. Trimming cost V 4 bases and J 1 base; bases outside gene matches: 5. CDR3 length: 15 residues. Per germline, CDR1 SEHNR and CDR2 FQNEAQ (reference sequence). CDR3 sequence reads: CASSSRTGWNTEAFF. In nucleotides, the CDR3 is TGTGCCAGCAGCTCCCGGACAGGGTGGAACACTGAAGCTTTCTTT.

The chain combines TRBV6-1 with TRBJ2-1; D tentatively fits TRBD1 or TRBD2 (5 bases each). Trimming shortened V by 10 bases and J by 10 bases, and 17 bases separated the two germline ends. Looked up from germline, CDR1 is MNHNS and CDR2 is SASEGT. The CDR3 has 12 amino acids. This CDR3 is CATRGGPAEQFF. In DNA, the CDR3 is TGTGCCACTCGGGGCGGTCCAGCCGAGCAGTTCTTC.

This clone has just a few counts. V gene TRBV6-6 combines with J gene TRBJ1-5; no reliable D call. The V and J ends lost 4 bases and 1 base respectively, with 8 bases between them. The CDR3 consists of 14 residues. Looked up from germline, CDR1 is MNHNY and CDR2 is SVGAGI (reference sequence). CDR3 DNA: TGTGCCAGCAGTTTAAGTGTGAGCAATCAGCCCCAGCATTTT. This codes for CASSLSVSNQPQHF.

This chain connects TRBV7-9 to TRBJ2-7, with TRBD2 identical over 12 bases. This CDR3 contains 19 residues. Germline V gene lookup returns CDR1 SEHNR and CDR2 FQNEAQ (reference sequence). V dropped 4 bases and J dropped 0; count of bases not matched to a gene: 13. CDR3 nucleotide sequence: TGTGCCAGCAGCTCCGCCCCGGGACTAGCGGGTATAGGCTCCTACGAGCAGTACTTC. Translation: CASSSAPGLAGIGSYEQYF.

V and J are TRBV19 and TRBJ1-5; D is ambiguous. Looked up from germline, CDR1 is LNHDA and CDR2 is SQIVND (reference sequence). Trimming left V 3 bases short and J 7 bases short, with 10 bases between. The CDR3 runs to 13 residues. CDR3 DNA: TGTGCCAGTAGTATCGGGGTAGGACAGCCCCAGCATTTT. Its protein product is CASSIGVGQPQHF.

The chain couples TRBV6-4 to TRBJ2-1; 13 nucleotides align to TRBD2. In germline, CDR1 is MRHNA, CDR2 SNTAGT. V shed 6 bases and J 4 bases; nucleotides not matched to a gene: 9. This CDR3 is built from 17 residues. In nucleotides, the CDR3 is TGTGCCAGCAGGGACCCCATGACTAGCGGGAGGTACAATGAGCAGTTCTTC. Translated, it gives CASRDPMTSGRYNEQFF.

The chain carries TRBV25-1 and TRBJ2-7; D may correspond to TRBD1 or TRBD2 (5 bases each). The CDR3 runs 13 residues. Germline-derived CDR1 and CDR2 are MGHDK and SYGVNS. V was clipped by 5 bases and J by 3 bases, with 11 bases between them. DNA for the CDR3: TGTGCCAGCAGTTACCGGGACGGCTACGAGCAGTACTTC. It specifies CASSYRDGYEQYF.

The rearrangement uses TRBV7-9 and TRBJ2-7; D is possibly TRBD1 (5 bases). The germline CDR1 and CDR2 sequences are SEHNR and FQNEAQ (reference sequence). The CDR3 totals 10 residues. Trimming removed 7 bases from V and 6 bases from J, with 7 bases in between. The CDR3 protein is CASKGPEQYF. The CDR3 DNA is TGTGCCAGCAAGGGGCCCGAGCAGTACTTC.

The chain recombines TRBV2 with TRBJ2-1; D ambiguous. The CDR3 contains 14 residues. Trimming took off 8 bases at V and 6 bases at J, with 17 bases between the two ends. Per germline, CDR1 SNHLY and CDR2 FYNNEI. CDR3 residues: CASSERLQVNEQFF. The CDR3 nucleotides read TGTGCCAGCTCTGAGAGACTCCAGGTCAATGAGCAGTTCTTC.

V usage is TRBV10-1 and J usage is TRBJ2-3; TRBD2 aligns across 7 bases. The CDR3 is made up of 12 amino acids. The V gene end was trimmed by 7 bases and the J gene end by 5 bases; junction bases not matched to a gene: 3. Germline V gene data show CDR1 as WNHNN and CDR2 as SYGVQD (reference sequence). The CDR3 DNA reads TGCGCCAGCACCTCGGGGGGAGATACGCAGTATTTT. This codes for CASTSGGDTQYF.